A single sample gave rise to the 28 T cell receptor beta chains below, sequenced in a study of early T cells in non-severe SARS-CoV-2 infection. Each CDR3 protein is one row after TCRdb ran MiXCR on the 5' RACE reads. The sample yields about 48,000 distinct CDR3 sequences, over 5% seen once. Sequences were derived from whole blood, sampled at baseline. Receptor source: an adult who was a healthcare worker with PCR-confirmed SARS-CoV-2 infection or an uninfected control (not recorded which).

Many counts were recorded for this clonotype. The V gene is TRBV5-4, the J gene TRBJ2-4; 9 bases are shared with TRBD2. V lost 0 bases, J lost 2 bases, and 6 bases stayed unmatched. Germline V gene data show CDR1 as SGHNT and CDR2 as YYREEE (reference sequence). This CDR3 spans 17 amino acids. The CDR3: CASSLEGLAKTKNIQYF. The CDR3 DNA sequence: TGTGCCAGCAGCTTGGAAGGACTAGCGAAAACCAAAAACATTCAGTACTTC.

This chain uses TRBV2 with TRBJ2-1; D call uncertain. Per germline, CDR1 SNHLY and CDR2 FYNNEI. Trimming removed 7 bases at V and 7 bases at J, with 11 bases between. The CDR3 runs 12 residues. CDR3 region: CASIGLPNEQFF. The CDR3 region has the DNA TGTGCCAGCATCGGGCTACCGAATGAGCAGTTCTTC.

The rearrangement links TRBV4-1 to TRBJ2-6, with 8 bases identical to TRBD2. CDR3 length: 18 residues. Trimming took 4 bases from V and 2 from J; bases not matched to a gene: 10. Germline loops: CDR1 MGHRA, CDR2 YSYEKL. In DNA form, the CDR3 reads TGCGCCAGCAGCCCCGGGGGGGCGGGGAAGACTGGGGCCAACGTCCTGACTTTC. Protein sequence: CASSPGGAGKTGANVLTF.

The table lists this clonotype with many counts. J is TRBJ2-3 and V is TRBV6-4; weak D call: TRBD2 (6 bases). Germline values: CDR1 MRHNA, CDR2 SNTAGT. Trimming left V 4 bases short and J 0 bases short, with 11 bases between. The CDR3 length is 15 residues. CDR3 bases: TGTGCCAGCAGTGTATCGAGCGGGAGCACAGATACGCAGTATTTT. Translated: CASSVSSGSTDTQYF.

There are many counts of this clonotype. The chain links TRBV5-1 to TRBJ2-2, with D unclear. Germline loops: CDR1 SGHRS, CDR2 YFSETQ. This CDR3 spans 14 amino acids. Trimming took 1 base from V and 1 from J, leaving 5 bases between them. The CDR3 loop reads CASSLLKNTGELFF. CDR3 sequence (DNA): TGCGCCAGCAGCTTGCTAAAGAACACCGGGGAGCTGTTTTTT. The variable domain in full, completed from reference TRBV5-1 and TRBJ2-2, reads KAGVTQTPRYLIKTRGQQVTLSCSPISGHRSVSWYQQTPGQGLQFLFEYFSETQRNKGNFPGRFSGRQFSNSRSEMNVSTLELGDSALYLCASSLLKNTGELFFGEGSRLTVL.

The genes are TRBV5-6 and TRBJ2-1, with no clear D. Germline V gene sequence: CDR1 SGHDT, CDR2 YYEEEE. V shed 2 bases and J shed 0 bases, with 9 bases lying between them. The CDR3 runs 15 residues. The CDR3 is CASSLGSSSYNEQFF. CDR3 sequence (DNA): TGTGCCAGCAGCTTAGGTTCCAGCTCCTACAATGAGCAGTTCTTC.

In this sample, this clonotype turned up many times. The V and J genes are TRBV4-2 and TRBJ2-7, with D perhaps TRBD2 (6 bases). CDR3 size: 14 residues. Trimming pared 1 base from V and 6 bases from J, leaving 13 bases between. Germline assignment: CDR1 LGHNA and CDR2 YNFKEQ. The CDR3 region has the DNA TGTGCCAGCAGCCAAGTGGAGGGAGGAGGCGAGCAGTACTTC. It is translated as CASSQVEGGGEQYF.

The rearrangement joins TRBV3-1 to TRBJ2-1; no reliable D call. CDR1 is LGHDT and CDR2 is YNNKEL in the germline V gene (reference sequence). The CDR3 has 13 amino acids. V was pared by 1 base and J by 10 bases, with 11 bases between. CDR3 loop: CASSQAGVWEQFF. The DNA for the CDR3 is TGTGCCAGCAGCCAAGCCGGAGTATGGGAGCAGTTCTTC.

There are many counts of this clonotype. The chain uses TRBV5-1 and TRBJ2-1; 7 bases line up with TRBD2. There are 14 residues in the CDR3. The V gene end was trimmed by 5 bases and the J gene end by 6 bases; junction bases not matched to a gene: 8. Germline V lookup: CDR1 SGHRS, CDR2 YFSETQ. The CDR3 here is CASRLAGDSNEQFF. CDR3 sequence (DNA): TGCGCCAGCAGGCTGGCGGGAGACAGCAATGAGCAGTTCTTC. The whole variable domain, remainder taken from reference TRBV5-1 and TRBJ2-1, is KAGVTQTPRYLIKTRGQQVTLSCSPISGHRSVSWYQQTPGQGLQFLFEYFSETQRNKGNFPGRFSGRQFSNSRSEMNVSTLELGDSALYLCASRLAGDSNEQFFGPGTRLTVL.

This clonotype has at least ten counts. The gene calls are TRBV28 and TRBJ2-1; a weak D match, TRBD2 (6 bases). Trimming took off 2 bases at V and 4 bases at J, with 9 bases between the two ends. The CDR3 has 14 residues. The germline V gene encodes CDR1 MDHEN and CDR2 SYDVKM. The chain's CDR3 is CASSLASEYNEQFF. In nucleotides, the CDR3 is TGTGCCAGCAGTTTAGCTAGCGAGTACAATGAGCAGTTCTTC.

A few counts support this clonotype. CDR3 nucleotide sequence: TGCAGTGCGGGTCCGGGACAGGGGTTGTACGAGCAGTACTTC. Amino acid sequence: CSAGPGQGLYEQYF. V usage is TRBV20-1 and J usage is TRBJ2-7; 10 bases align to TRBD1. The CDR3 extends over 14 amino acids. Germline lookup yields CDR1 DFQATT and CDR2 SNEGSKA (reference sequence). The V segment lost 6 bases and the J segment 4 bases; nucleotides outside the gene matches: 9.

The V gene is TRBV20-1, the J gene TRBJ2-7; perhaps TRBD1 as D (6 bases). V lost 5 bases, J lost 0 bases, and 11 bases lay in between. From germline, CDR1 is DFQATT and CDR2 SNEGSKA (reference sequence). CDR3 size: 13 residues. CDR3 sequence (DNA): TGCAGTGCTCAGGGGCAGAACTCCTACGAGCAGTACTTC. Translation gives CSAQGQNSYEQYF.

The gene calls are TRBV27 and TRBJ1-6; D is possibly TRBD1 (6 bases). V was shortened by 7 bases and J by 8 bases, with 24 bases between the two germline ends. CDR1 and CDR2 (germline): MNHEY, SMNVEV (reference sequence). The CDR3 covers 17 residues. The CDR3 DNA reads as TGTGCCAGCACCGTTCGGGGCAGGGGCTTGTTTGATTCACCCCTCCACTTT. Residues: CASTVRGRGLFDSPLHF.

The chain carries TRBV6-1 and TRBJ2-7; TRBD2 aligns across 8 bases. Per germline, CDR1 MNHNS and CDR2 SASEGT. CDR3 size: 15 residues. Trimming at V came to 2 bases and at J to 4 bases, leaving 7 bases not matched to a gene. The CDR3 DNA reads TGTGCCAGCAGTGAACTCGGGGGGGAAGCGTACGAGCAGTACTTC. Its protein product is CASSELGGEAYEQYF.

This clonotype was observed at least ten times. Here the CDR3 reads CSVEREAAHEQYF. The DNA for the CDR3 is TGCAGCGTTGAGCGGGAGGCGGCCCACGAGCAGTACTTC. The rearrangement uses TRBV29-1 and TRBJ2-7; TRBD2 agrees at 8 bases. V lost 3 bases, J lost 5 bases, and 6 bases stayed unmatched. The CDR3 contains 13 residues. Germline assignment: CDR1 SQVTM and CDR2 ANQGSEA.

This chain connects TRBV6-6 to TRBJ2-4; 7 bases fit TRBD1. Germline loops: CDR1 MNHNY, CDR2 SVGAGI (reference sequence). This CDR3 spans 18 amino acids. J was trimmed by 3 bases and V by 6 bases; bases with no gene match: 17. The CDR3 is CASSPIPTGSRVKNIQYF. The CDR3 coding sequence is TGTGCCAGCAGCCCCATACCGACAGGGAGTAGGGTCAAAAACATTCAGTACTTC.

In this sample, this clonotype turned up many times. This chain links TRBV2 with TRBJ1-2; possible D gene TRBD1, 6 bases. The CDR3 contains 13 residues. Germline CDR1 is SNHLY and CDR2 is FYNNEI. Between the trimmed V and J ends, which lost 10 bases and 5 bases, there was a span of 17 bases. This chain's CDR3 is CATYGGGLYGYTF. In nucleotides, the CDR3 is TGTGCCACCTACGGCGGGGGGCTGTATGGCTACACCTTC.

This clonotype was recorded many times. V and J are TRBV11-2 and TRBJ2-3; 13 bases agree with TRBD2. This CDR3 is 18 amino acids long. Germline V gene lookup returns CDR1 SGHAT and CDR2 FQNNGV. With 5 bases clipped from V and 5 bases from J, the junction kept 13 bases outside the gene matches. The CDR3 region is CASSPGSGLAGVGDTQYF. The CDR3 bases are TGTGCCAGCAGCCCAGGAAGCGGACTAGCGGGAGTGGGAGATACGCAGTATTTT. Full variable domain (missing parts from reference TRBV11-2 and TRBJ2-3): EAGVAQSPRYKIIEKRQSVAFWCNPISGHATLYWYQQILGQGPKLLIQFQNNGVVDDSQLPKDRFSAERLKGVDSTLKIQPAKLEDSAVYLCASSPGSGLAGVGDTQYFGPGTRLTVL.

This clonotype was counted ten times or more. The chain uses TRBV6-6 and TRBJ1-1; TRBD1 might be the D (5 bases). Trimming removed 7 bases at V and 5 bases at J, with 14 bases between. Germline V lookup: CDR1 MNHNY, CDR2 SVGAGI (reference sequence). The CDR3 spans 13 residues. The DNA of the CDR3 is TGTGCCAGCAATCTTCCGGGACGTACTGAAGCTTTCTTT. Encoded protein: CASNLPGRTEAFF.

The chain has TRBV20-1 and TRBJ2-3, with D perhaps being TRBD1 or TRBD2 (5 bases each). Germline lookup yields CDR1 DFQATT and CDR2 SNEGSKA (reference sequence). The CDR3 spans 15 residues. Trimming took off 6 bases at V and 0 bases at J, with 16 bases between the two ends. In DNA form, the CDR3 reads TGCAGTGCCGCTAGTGGGGGATTTAGCACAGATACGCAGTATTTT. Translation gives CSAASGGFSTDTQYF.

This clonotype was found many times. This rearrangement joins TRBV9 to TRBJ2-1, with 7 positions matching TRBD2. J lost 6 bases, V lost 0 bases, and 9 bases had no gene match. The germline CDR1 and CDR2 sequences are SGDLS and YYNGEE. The length of the CDR3 is 16 residues. The CDR3 region has the DNA TGTGCCAGCAGCGTAGCTACGGGGGTAGCGGGCAATGAGCAGTTCTTC. It translates to CASSVATGVAGNEQFF.

This clonotype was picked up many times. This chain links TRBV6-5 with TRBJ2-6, with D tentatively TRBD1 (6 bases). Germline CDR1 reads MNHEY; CDR2 reads SVGAGI. The ends were cut back, 0 bases at V and 4 bases at J, with 16 bases in the middle. The CDR3 totals 18 residues. The CDR3 here is CASSYSEQGLSGANVLTF. CDR3 bases: TGTGCCAGCAGTTACTCCGAACAGGGTCTATCCGGGGCCAACGTCCTGACTTTC.

This clonotype has at least ten counts. V gene TRBV19 combines with J gene TRBJ2-1, with 7 bases lining up with TRBD1. Germline loops: CDR1 LNHDA, CDR2 SQIVND (reference sequence). The CDR3 has 12 amino acids. Trimming cost V 6 bases and J 7 bases; bases outside gene matches: 3. This CDR3 is CASRPTGNEQFF. Here the CDR3 DNA reads TGTGCCAGTAGGCCGACAGGGAATGAGCAGTTCTTC.

There are many counts of this clonotype. The chain is built from TRBV20-1 and TRBJ1-1, with D hard to call. Per germline, CDR1 DFQATT and CDR2 SNEGSKA (reference sequence). This CDR3 comprises 14 residues. V was clipped by 2 bases and J by 1 base, with 11 bases between them. CDR3 DNA: TGCAGTGCTAGATCCCTCGACGGGAACACTGAAGCTTTCTTT. Encoded protein: CSARSLDGNTEAFF.

In its sample, this clonotype was seen many times. The chain employs TRBV7-9 and TRBJ1-4; D gene uncertain. The CDR3 is 17 residues long. V lost 3 bases and J 8 bases, leaving 22 bases between the germline ends. The germline gives CDR1 SEHNR, CDR2 FQNEAQ (reference sequence). CDR3 sequence: CASSLSRATGPGEKLFF. Here the CDR3 DNA reads TGTGCCAGCAGCTTGAGTCGGGCAACCGGACCTGGGGAAAAACTGTTTTTT.

This chain connects TRBV9 to TRBJ2-1; 13 bases map to TRBD2. The junction had 2 bases not matched to a gene; V was cut back by 3 bases and J by 2 bases. Germline CDR1 and CDR2: SGDLS and YYNGEE. The CDR3 consists of 16 residues. For the CDR3, the DNA is TGTGCCAGCAGCGGCGGACTAGCGGGGGCCTACAATGAGCAGTTCTTC. This encodes CASSGGLAGAYNEQFF.

Ten or more counts support this clonotype. The rearrangement joins TRBV27 to TRBJ2-1, with D uncertain. The CDR3 is made up of 17 amino acids. CDR1 MNHEY and CDR2 SMNVEV come from the germline V gene (reference sequence). V lost 5 bases, J lost 0 bases, and 17 bases lay in between. The CDR3 here is CASSGATGRSSYNEQFF. In DNA, the CDR3 is TGTGCCAGCAGTGGCGCCACGGGCAGGAGCTCCTACAATGAGCAGTTCTTC.

This clonotype is termed medium-sized. The CDR3 DNA follows: TGCAGCGTTGAAGAGACCGGGAGAGCCGGCCTAGGCTACACCTTC. Translation gives CSVEETGRAGLGYTF. The chain combines TRBV29-1 with TRBJ1-2; D remains unclear. Germline V lookup: CDR1 SQVTM, CDR2 ANQGSEA. The CDR3 extends over 15 amino acids. Trimming left V 0 bases short and J 8 bases short, with 19 bases between.